This T cell receptor (beta chain) derives from a study of cytomegalovirus exposure and HLA in healthy donors. The germline V and J ends were trimmed by 5 bases and 3 bases, with 15 bases remaining between them. The CDR3 runs to 15 residues. CDR1 is SGHTA and CDR2 is FQGTGA in the germline V gene. Study-level results: Later findings reportedly placed an Asian-associated ancestry cluster below the approximately 670-donor mean for N-insertions.

Of note for this clone: The antigen remains undetermined.

With 60 Vbeta and 13 Jbeta primers, the PCR was carried out. Libraries were prepared by immunoSEQ multiplex PCR; TCRdb keeps only in-frame clonotypes and omits some of them. This sample has approximately 100,000 clones, with around three quarters found just once. The V call is TRBV7-3, the J call TRBJ2-3; D unresolved. This TCR came from a boy younger than 18 in good health and CMV-seronegative. Sequencing was done on a sample of PBMCs. The chain's CDR3 is CASSTQAAWTDTQYF. As DNA, the CDR3 is TGTGCCAGCAGCACTCAGGCCGCGTGGACAGATACGCAGTATTTT.